Sequencing of this TCR beta chain was carried out in a study of OX40 agonist ivuxolimab in advanced cancers. Sequencing used immunoSEQ multiplex PCR; TCRdb keeps in-frame clones, though not all of them. This sample has 45,000 to 65,000 clones, with 88% found just once. This clone was observed once. This clonotype originated in an adult with an advanced solid tumor such as melanoma, head and neck, liver or kidney cancer. The sequences come from CD4+ or CD8+ T cells sorted from blood, collected in a trial of the OX40 agonist ivuxolimab.

CDR3: CASSLQGSDTEAFF. CDR3 DNA sequence: TGTGCCAGCAGCTTGCAGGGGTCCGACACTGAAGCTTTCTTT. The genes are TRBV7-2 and TRBJ1-1; D might be TRBD1 (6 bases). V lost 3 bases, J lost 3 bases, and 11 bases lay in between. In germline, CDR1 is SGHTA, CDR2 FQGNSA. The CDR3 sequence is 14 residues long.